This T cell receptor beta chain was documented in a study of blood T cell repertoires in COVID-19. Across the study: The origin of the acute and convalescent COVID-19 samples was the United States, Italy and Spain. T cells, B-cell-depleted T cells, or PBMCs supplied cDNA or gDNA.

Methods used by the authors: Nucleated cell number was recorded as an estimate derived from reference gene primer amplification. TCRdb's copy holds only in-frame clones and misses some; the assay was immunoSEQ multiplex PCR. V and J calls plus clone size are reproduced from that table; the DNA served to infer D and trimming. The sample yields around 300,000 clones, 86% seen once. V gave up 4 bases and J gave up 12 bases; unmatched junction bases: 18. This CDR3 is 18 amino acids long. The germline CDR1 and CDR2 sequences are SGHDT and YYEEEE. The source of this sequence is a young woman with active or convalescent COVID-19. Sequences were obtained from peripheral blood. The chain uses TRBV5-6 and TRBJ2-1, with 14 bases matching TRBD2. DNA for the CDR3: TGTGCCAGCAGCAAGGGACAGGTCCGACTAGCGGGGGGGCCTGGGCAGTTCTTC. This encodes CASSKGQVRLAGGPGQFF.